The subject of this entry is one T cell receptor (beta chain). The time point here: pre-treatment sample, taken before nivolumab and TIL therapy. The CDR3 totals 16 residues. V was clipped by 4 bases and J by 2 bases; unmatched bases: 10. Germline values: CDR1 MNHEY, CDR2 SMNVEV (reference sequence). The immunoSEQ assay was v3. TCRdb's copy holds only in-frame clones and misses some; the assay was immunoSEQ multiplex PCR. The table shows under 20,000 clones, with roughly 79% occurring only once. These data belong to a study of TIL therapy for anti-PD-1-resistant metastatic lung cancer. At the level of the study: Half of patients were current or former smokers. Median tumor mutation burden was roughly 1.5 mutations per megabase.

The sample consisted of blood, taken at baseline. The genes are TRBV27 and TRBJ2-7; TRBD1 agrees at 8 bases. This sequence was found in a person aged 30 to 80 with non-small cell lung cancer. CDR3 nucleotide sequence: TGTGCCAGCAGTTCCCTCCGGGACAGGAGCACCTACGAGCAGTACTTC. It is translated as CASSSLRDRSTYEQYF.